Listed below are T cell receptor beta chains from one sample, sequenced in a study of neurological immune-mediated disorders. TCRdb fed the 5' RACE reads into MiXCR, producing one record per CDR3 protein. The sample includes some 16,000 distinct CDR3 sequences, roughly 15% seen only once; the top ten take around 15%. The sample consisted of PBMCs. The receptors here all came from a man between 60 and 75 years old with HTLV-1-associated myelopathy (HAM/TSP). CDR3s include the opening cysteine and the closing phenylalanine or tryptophan. A D gene is named only where the DNA matches it firmly. Clone size is not always given. Where it is, it says once, few, many or a class for expanded clones.

>once|-|TRBJ1-6|TRBV9
CASSVGAVSYNSPLHF
TGTGCCAGCAGCGTAGGGGCTGTCTCCTATAATTCACCCCTCCACTTT
>many|-|TRBJ1-1|TRBV29-1
CSVNPGNTEAFF
TGCAGCGTGAACCCAGGGAACACTGAAGCTTTCTTT
>many|TRBD1|TRBJ1-1|TRBV10-3
CAATGQGAMANTEAFF
TGTGCCGCAACAGGACAGGGGGCAATGGCGAACACTGAAGCTTTCTTT
>many|-|TRBJ2-5|TRBV12-3/TRBV12-4
CASSLGGQQTQYF
TGTGCCAGCAGTTTGGGCGGTCAGCAGACCCAGTACTTC
>many|-|TRBJ1-1|TRBV7-3
CASRQTRNTEAFF
TGTGCCAGCAGACAAACAAGAAACACTGAAGCTTTCTTT
>many|TRBD1|TRBJ1-5|TRBV20-1
CSARDARGGANQPQHF
TGCAGTGCTAGAGATGCCAGGGGGGGGGCGAATCAGCCCCAGCATTTT
>-|-|TRBJ2-3|TRBV20-1
CSARDRLAGADTQYF
TGCAGTGCTAGAGATCGTCTAGCCGGGGCAGATACGCAGTATTTT
>-|-|TRBJ2-1|TRBV9
CASSVGASGWGVFF
TGTGCCAGCAGCGTAGGGGCTAGTGGGTGGGGGGTGTTCTTC
>-|-|TRBJ1-5|TRBV5-1
CVSSPGYKFNHPQHF
TGCGTCAGCAGCCCCGGGTACAAGTTTAATCATCCCCAGCATTTT
>many|TRBD2|TRBJ2-3|TRBV6-5
CASSYRLAQDTQYF
TGTGCCAGCAGTTACCGACTAGCTCAAGATACGCAGTATTTT
>many|-|TRBJ2-1|TRBV19
CASSASLYNEQFF
TGTGCCAGTAGTGCCAGCCTCTACAATGAGCAGTTCTTC
>many|TRBD2|TRBJ2-7|TRBV7-8
CASSPLAGGYEQYF
TGTGCCAGCAGCCCGCTAGCGGGGGGCTACGAGCAGTACTTC
>many|-|TRBJ1-1|TRBV11-3
CASSLPYVNTEAFF
TGTGCCAGCAGCTTACCGTACGTGAACACTGAAGCTTTCTTT
>-|TRBD1|TRBJ2-3|TRBV7-3
CASISRQGAPDTQYF
TGTGCCAGCATCTCCCGACAGGGGGCCCCAGATACGCAGTATTTT
>many|-|TRBJ2-1|TRBV5-5
CASSTASFSYNEQFF
TGTGCCAGCAGCACCGCTAGCTTCTCCTACAATGAGCAGTTCTTC
>many|-|TRBJ2-5|TRBV20-1
CSARDGTQETQYF
TGCAGTGCTAGAGATGGGACCCAAGAGACCCAGTACTTC
>-|-|TRBJ1-2|TRBV5-5
CASILASGIAGGYTF
TGTGCCAGCATTCTCGCTTCTGGGATAGCGGGCGGCTACACCTTC
>-|TRBD1|TRBJ2-3|TRBV18
CASSPPGQTQYF
TGTGCCAGCTCACCGCCGGGACAGACGCAGTATTTT
>-|-|TRBJ2-7|TRBV4-2
CASSQSTPTWRGEQYF
TGTGCCAGCAGCCAATCCACCCCGACATGGCGAGGCGAGCAGTACTTC
>-|-|TRBJ2-1|TRBV6-2/TRBV6-3
CASSYPESISGNEQFF
TGTGCCAGCAGTTACCCCGAGTCGATTAGTGGGAATGAGCAGTTCTTC
>many|-|TRBJ1-1|TRBV5-1
CASSFSQGGGAEAFF
TGCGCCAGCAGTTTTAGTCAGGGCGGGGGCGCTGAAGCTTTCTTT
>many|-|TRBJ1-2|TRBV12-3/TRBV12-4
CASSPGGDIMGYTF
TGTGCCAGCAGTCCCGGGGGGGATATTATGGGCTACACCTTC
>-|TRBD1|TRBJ2-3|TRBV20-1
CSAPRQGGVADTQYF
TGCAGTGCACCCCGACAGGGGGGGGTGGCAGATACGCAGTATTTT
>few|-|TRBJ1-1|TRBV2
CASRRQGRRNTEAFF
TGTGCCAGCAGGCGGCAGGGGCGAAGGAACACTGAAGCTTTCTTT
>many|-|TRBJ1-1|TRBV29-1
CSVEGGPEAFF
TGCAGCGTTGAAGGGGGACCTGAAGCTTTCTTT
>many|-|TRBJ1-2|TRBV7-3
CASSLTARTANANYGYTF
TGTGCCAGCAGCTTAACTGCGAGAACAGCGAATGCTAACTATGGCTACACCTTC
>-|TRBD2|TRBJ2-5|TRBV30
CAWSGLAGGEETQYF
TGTGCCTGGAGTGGACTAGCGGGGGGCGAAGAGACCCAGTACTTC
>many|-|TRBJ2-7|TRBV4-1
CASSQVPVTGVLNEQYF
TGCGCCAGCAGCCAAGTCCCTGTCACCGGCGTCCTGAACGAGCAGTACTTC